This T cell receptor (beta chain) was sequenced for a study of pediatric ulcerative colitis. The CDR3 runs 12 residues. The germline CDR1 and CDR2 sequences are MNHEY and SMNVEV (reference sequence). V lost 8 bases to trimming and J lost 6 bases, with 11 bases between them. The survey-level immunoSEQ assay was used. The assay was immunoSEQ multiplex PCR, and TCRdb's table has in-frame clones only and misses some. The table has roughly 70,000 clones, approximately 87% seen once. The J gene is TRBJ2-1, the V gene TRBV27; D perhaps matches TRBD2 (6 bases). The sequencing input was blood. This sequence was found in a boy younger than 18 with severe ulcerative colitis. The DNA of the CDR3 is TGTGCCAGCGGAACTAGCATCAATGAGCAGTTCTTC. Its translation: CASGTSINEQFF.